This T cell receptor (beta chain) was obtained from a study of breast tumors, draining lymph nodes, adjacent tissues. General observations from the study: The data were judged consistent with most tumor T cells coming from lymph node and expanding in tumor.

Per germline, CDR1 SGHVS and CDR2 FQNEAQ. Trimming removed 5 bases from V and 7 bases from J, with 21 bases in between. The CDR3 length is 15 residues. This clonotype was seen many times. Antigen unknown. The lymph nodes were axillary draining lymph nodes from breast cancer patients. TCRdb called the multiplex PCR reads again in MiXCR, with one record for every CDR3 protein. The table has approximately 200,000 distinct CDR3 sequences, roughly 29% seen once. The TCR comes from a female donor with breast cancer. Some clones in this sample may be carry-over from other donors' samples. This chain joins TRBV7-8 and TRBJ2-7; D is unresolved. Input material: axillary lymph node tissue. CDR3 nucleotide sequence: TGTGCCAGCAGCCGTATCCGGGTCCCCTTTGGAGAGCAGTACTTC. Translated: CASSRIRVPFGEQYF.